The entry below gives a single TCR beta chain sequence along with its context. As yet, its antigen is unknown. V shed 7 bases, J shed 6 bases, and the junction held 10 bases outside the gene matches. The CDR3 extends over 16 amino acids. Per the germline V gene, CDR1 is LNHDA and CDR2 is SQIVND (reference sequence). This sample was taken from a study of T cell repertoires in cytomegalovirus infection. Study in general: TCR beta signatures that were public indicated CMV infection and matching HLA type.

Overall study results and limits: CMV carriers having the relevant HLA were flagged by cumulative public TCR beta family frequency.

TCRdb redid the calling of the reads with MiXCR, one entry per CDR3 protein. The data show around 540,000 distinct CDR3 sequences, with 25% to 35% seen just once and about a sixth held by the top ten. The starting material was cultured PBMCs, obtained from culture after CMV antigen stimulation. The TCR was taken from a human donor in good health (CMV status not recorded). Some clones in this sample may be carry-over from other donors' samples. This sequence joins TRBV19 and TRBJ2-2, with 11 positions matching TRBD1. The CDR3 DNA is TGTGCCAGTATCGCAAAGGGACAGGGGGTGTCCGGGGAGCTGTTTTTT. Its protein product is CASIAKGQGVSGELFF.